The 6 T cell receptor beta chains below were found in one sample sequenced in a study of OX40 agonist ivuxolimab in advanced cancers. Preparation of the library involved the immunoSEQ multiplex PCR assay. TCRdb's version of the immuneACCESS table is confined to in-frame rearrangements and falls short of the full clone set. An unresolved V gene accounts for under half of the shortfall where checked; the remainder is of unknown origin. The sample profile shows 130,000 or so clones; over 85% of them were found once. The top ten clones comprise more than 0.15% of the sample. Sequencing used CD4+ or CD8+ T cells sorted from blood, obtained in a trial of the OX40 agonist ivuxolimab. The receptors come from an adult with an advanced solid tumor such as melanoma, head and neck, liver or kidney cancer.

This rearrangement joins TRBV9 to TRBJ2-3, with unresolved D. The germline gives CDR1 SGDLS, CDR2 YYNGEE. V was clipped by 0 bases and J by 0 bases, with 8 bases between them. This CDR3 comprises 15 residues. CDR3 coding DNA: TGTGCCAGCAGCGTAGGAACCCCTAGCACAGATACGCAGTATTTT. Protein product: CASSVGTPSTDTQYF.

The chain couples TRBV6-6 to TRBJ2-7; a weak D match, TRBD2 (5 bases). CDR3 length: 14 amino acids. The germline CDR1 and CDR2 sequences are MNHNY and SVGAGI (reference sequence). Trimming removed 6 bases from V and 6 bases from J, with 18 bases in between. The CDR3: CASSPRAGATEQYF. In nucleotides, the CDR3 is TGTGCCAGCAGCCCGAGGGCTGGAGCGACCGAGCAGTACTTC.

The rearrangement uses TRBV6-6 and TRBJ2-1; 13 nucleotides agree with TRBD2. The CDR3 is 15 residues long. CDR1 and CDR2 from the germline V gene are MNHNY and SVGAGI (reference sequence). V was pared by 10 bases and J by 5 bases, with 8 bases of the junction left unmatched. The CDR3 sequence is CATRGLAGLNNEQFF. The CDR3 nucleotides are TGTGCCACCCGGGGACTAGCGGGGTTAAACAATGAGCAGTTCTTC.

This clone came up once. V usage is TRBV2 and J usage is TRBJ1-1; the D is unclear. CDR1 is SNHLY and CDR2 is FYNNEI in the germline V gene. The CDR3 is 12 residues long. V lost 4 bases and J lost 5, with 8 bases in between. Here the CDR3 reads CASSVGETEAFF. CDR3 in DNA: TGTGCCAGCAGTGTCGGGGAAACTGAAGCTTTCTTT.

The chain is built from TRBV7-2 and TRBJ1-3, with TRBD1 matching 7 bases. The CDR3 spans 17 residues. From germline, CDR1 is SGHTA and CDR2 FQGNSA. V was pared by 0 bases and J by 0 bases, with 5 bases of the junction left unmatched. The CDR3 DNA sequence: TGTGCCAGCAGCTTAGCGGTGAACAGGGGCTCTGGAAACACCATATATTTT. Translating it yields CASSLAVNRGSGNTIYF.

DNA for the CDR3: TGTGCCAGCAGTGACCCAACGCGCGGAGATACGCAGTATTTT. Protein: CASSDPTRGDTQYF. The chain combines TRBV6-4 with TRBJ2-3; no firm D call. The V end was cut by 2 bases, the J end by 5 bases, with 11 bases between. CDR1 MRHNA and CDR2 SNTAGT come from the germline V gene. The CDR3 totals 14 residues.